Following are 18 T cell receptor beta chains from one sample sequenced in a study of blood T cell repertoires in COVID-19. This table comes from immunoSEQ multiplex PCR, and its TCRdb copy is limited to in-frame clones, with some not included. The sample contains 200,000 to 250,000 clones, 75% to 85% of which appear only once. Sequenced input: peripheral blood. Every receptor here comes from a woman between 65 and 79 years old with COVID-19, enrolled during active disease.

The CDR3 protein is CASSSDRGITEAFF. The CDR3 coding sequence is TGTGCCAGCAGCTCGGACAGGGGGATCACTGAAGCTTTCTTT. The chain has TRBV7-2 and TRBJ1-1; 10 bases are shared with TRBD1. CDR1 and CDR2 (germline): SGHTA, FQGNSA. Trimming removed 4 bases from V and 4 bases from J; junction bases left unmatched: 3. This CDR3 has 14 amino acids. The full variable domain, its missing parts supplied by reference TRBV7-2 and TRBJ1-1, is GAGVSQSPSNKVTEKGKDVELRCDPISGHTALYWYRQSLGQGLEFLIYFQGNSAPDKSGLPSDRFSAERTGGSVSTLTIQRTQQEDSAVYLCASSSDRGITEAFFGQGTRLTVV.

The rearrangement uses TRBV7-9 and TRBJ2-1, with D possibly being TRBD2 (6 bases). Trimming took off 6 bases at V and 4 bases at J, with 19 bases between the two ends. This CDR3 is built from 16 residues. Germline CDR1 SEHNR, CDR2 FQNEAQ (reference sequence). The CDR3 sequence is CASSLLGGGIYNEQFF. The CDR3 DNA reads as TGTGCCAGCAGTCTCCTAGGTGGGGGGATTTACAATGAGCAGTTCTTC. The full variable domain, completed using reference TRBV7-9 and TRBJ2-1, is DTGVSQNPRHKITKRGQNVTFRCDPISEHNRLYWYRQTLGQGPEFLTYFQNEAQLEKSRLLSDRFSAERPKGSFSTLEIQRTEQGDSAMYLCASSLLGGGIYNEQFFGPGTRLTVL.

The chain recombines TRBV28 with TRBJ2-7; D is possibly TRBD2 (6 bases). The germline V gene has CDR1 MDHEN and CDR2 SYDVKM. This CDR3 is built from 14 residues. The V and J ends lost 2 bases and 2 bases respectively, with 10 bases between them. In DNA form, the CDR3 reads TGTGCCAGCAGTTTACTACGGACTACCTACGAGCAGTACTTC. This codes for CASSLLRTTYEQYF.

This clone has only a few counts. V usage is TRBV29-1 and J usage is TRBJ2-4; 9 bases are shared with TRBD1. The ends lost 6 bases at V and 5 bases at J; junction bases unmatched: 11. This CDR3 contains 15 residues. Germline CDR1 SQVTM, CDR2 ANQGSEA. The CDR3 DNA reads TGCAGCGTCCACAAAAAACAGGGGGCCGAAAACATTCAGTACTTC. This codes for CSVHKKQGAENIQYF. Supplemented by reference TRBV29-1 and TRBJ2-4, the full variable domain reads SAVISQKPSRDICQRGTSLTIQCQVDSQVTMMFWYRQQPGQSLTLIATANQGSEATYESGFVIDKFPISRPNLTFSTLTVSNMSPEDSSIYLCSVHKKQGAENIQYFGAGTRLSVL.

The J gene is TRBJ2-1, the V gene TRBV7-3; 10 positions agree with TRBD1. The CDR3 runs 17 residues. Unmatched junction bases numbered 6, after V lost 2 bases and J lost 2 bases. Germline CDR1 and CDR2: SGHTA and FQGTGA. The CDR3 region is CASSLALGTGAYNEQFF. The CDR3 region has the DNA TGTGCCAGCAGCTTAGCCCTCGGGACAGGGGCCTACAATGAGCAGTTCTTC.

The CDR3 DNA reads TGTGCCAGCACCACTGTCAACGAGCAGTACTTC. Translating gives CASTTVNEQYF. The chain carries TRBV28 and TRBJ2-7; D is ambiguous. Trimming took off 7 bases at V and 5 bases at J, with 9 bases between the two ends. This CDR3 is built from 11 residues. Germline CDR1 is MDHEN and CDR2 is SYDVKM.

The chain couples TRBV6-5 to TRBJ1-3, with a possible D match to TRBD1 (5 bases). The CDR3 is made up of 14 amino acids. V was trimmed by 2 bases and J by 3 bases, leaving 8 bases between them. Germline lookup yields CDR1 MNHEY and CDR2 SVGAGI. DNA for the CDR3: TGTGCCAGCAGTTACGGCGACAGTGGAAACACCATATATTTT. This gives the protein CASSYGDSGNTIYF.

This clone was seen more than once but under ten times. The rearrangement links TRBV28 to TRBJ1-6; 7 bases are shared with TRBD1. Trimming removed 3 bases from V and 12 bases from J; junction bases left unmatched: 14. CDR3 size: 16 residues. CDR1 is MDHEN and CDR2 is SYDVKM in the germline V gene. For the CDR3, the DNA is TGTGCCAGCAGTTTCGGCTCCCGGACAGGCAAGGGACCCCTCCACTTT. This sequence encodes CASSFGSRTGKGPLHF.

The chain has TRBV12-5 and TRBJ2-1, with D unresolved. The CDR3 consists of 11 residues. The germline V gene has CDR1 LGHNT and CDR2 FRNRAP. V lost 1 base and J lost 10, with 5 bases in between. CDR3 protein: CASGLESEQFF. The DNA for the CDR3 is TGTGCTAGTGGTTTGGAGAGCGAGCAGTTCTTC.

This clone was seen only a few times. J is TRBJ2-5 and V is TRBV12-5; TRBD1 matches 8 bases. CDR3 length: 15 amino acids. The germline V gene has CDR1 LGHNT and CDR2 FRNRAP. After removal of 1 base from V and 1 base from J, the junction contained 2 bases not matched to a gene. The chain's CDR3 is CASGLGTGGQETQYF. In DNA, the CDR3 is TGTGCTAGTGGTTTGGGCACAGGGGGCCAAGAGACCCAGTACTTC.

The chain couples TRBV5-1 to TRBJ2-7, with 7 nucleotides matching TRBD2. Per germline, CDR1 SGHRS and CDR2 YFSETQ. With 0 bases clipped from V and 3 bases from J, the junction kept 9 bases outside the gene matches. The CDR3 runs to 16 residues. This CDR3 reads CASSLASGAGVYEQYF. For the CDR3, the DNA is TGCGCCAGCAGCTTGGCCTCCGGGGCGGGGGTCTACGAGCAGTACTTC. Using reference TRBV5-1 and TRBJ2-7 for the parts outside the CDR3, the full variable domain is KAGVTQTPRYLIKTRGQQVTLSCSPISGHRSVSWYQQTPGQGLQFLFEYFSETQRNKGNFPGRFSGRQFSNSRSEMNVSTLELGDSALYLCASSLASGAGVYEQYFGPGTRLTVT.

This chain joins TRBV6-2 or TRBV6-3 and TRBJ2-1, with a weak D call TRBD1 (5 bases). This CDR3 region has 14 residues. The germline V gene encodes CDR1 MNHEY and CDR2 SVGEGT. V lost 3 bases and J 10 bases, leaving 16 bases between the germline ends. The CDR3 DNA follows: TGTGCCAGCAGTTATGTTCCAGGGCCCGGGGAGCAGTTCTTC. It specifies CASSYVPGPGEQFF.

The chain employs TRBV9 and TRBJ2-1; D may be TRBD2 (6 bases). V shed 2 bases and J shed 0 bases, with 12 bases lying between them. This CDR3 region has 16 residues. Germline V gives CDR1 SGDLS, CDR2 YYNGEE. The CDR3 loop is CASSVQGGRSYNEQFF. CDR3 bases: TGTGCCAGCAGCGTCCAGGGAGGCCGCTCCTACAATGAGCAGTTCTTC.

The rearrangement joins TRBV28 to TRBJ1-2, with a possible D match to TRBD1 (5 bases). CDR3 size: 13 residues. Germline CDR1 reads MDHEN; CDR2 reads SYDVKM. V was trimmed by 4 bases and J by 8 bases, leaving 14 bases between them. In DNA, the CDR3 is TGTGCCAGCAGTTCGCTTGGGGGAGGGGGCTACACCTTC. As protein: CASSSLGGGGYTF.

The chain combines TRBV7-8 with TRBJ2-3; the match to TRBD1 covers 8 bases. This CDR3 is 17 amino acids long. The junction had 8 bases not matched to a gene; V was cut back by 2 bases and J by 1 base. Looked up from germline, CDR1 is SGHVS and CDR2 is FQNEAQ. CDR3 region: CASSLRDRRVGTDTQYF. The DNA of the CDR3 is TGTGCCAGCAGCTTACGGGACAGGAGGGTGGGCACAGATACGCAGTATTTT.

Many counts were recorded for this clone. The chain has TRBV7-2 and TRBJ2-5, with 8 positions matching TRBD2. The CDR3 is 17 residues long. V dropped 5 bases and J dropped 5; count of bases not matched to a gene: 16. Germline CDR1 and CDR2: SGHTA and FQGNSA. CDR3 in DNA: TGTGCCAGCAGCCCCCACTTTGGAGCGGGAGAATGGGAGACCCAGTACTTC. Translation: CASSPHFGAGEWETQYF.

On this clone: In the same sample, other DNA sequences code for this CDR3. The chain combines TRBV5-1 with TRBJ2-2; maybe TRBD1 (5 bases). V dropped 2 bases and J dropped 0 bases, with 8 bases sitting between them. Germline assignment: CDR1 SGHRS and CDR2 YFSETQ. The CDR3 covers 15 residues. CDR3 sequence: CASSLARANTGELFF. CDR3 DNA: TGCGCCAGCAGCTTAGCCAGGGCGAACACCGGGGAGCTGTTTTTT.

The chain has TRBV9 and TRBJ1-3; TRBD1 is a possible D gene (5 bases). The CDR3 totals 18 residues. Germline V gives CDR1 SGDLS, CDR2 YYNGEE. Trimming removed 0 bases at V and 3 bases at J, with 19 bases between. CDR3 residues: CASSVGFGGSMGGNTIYF. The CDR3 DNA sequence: TGTGCCAGCAGCGTAGGTTTCGGGGGGTCGATGGGTGGAAACACCATATATTTT.